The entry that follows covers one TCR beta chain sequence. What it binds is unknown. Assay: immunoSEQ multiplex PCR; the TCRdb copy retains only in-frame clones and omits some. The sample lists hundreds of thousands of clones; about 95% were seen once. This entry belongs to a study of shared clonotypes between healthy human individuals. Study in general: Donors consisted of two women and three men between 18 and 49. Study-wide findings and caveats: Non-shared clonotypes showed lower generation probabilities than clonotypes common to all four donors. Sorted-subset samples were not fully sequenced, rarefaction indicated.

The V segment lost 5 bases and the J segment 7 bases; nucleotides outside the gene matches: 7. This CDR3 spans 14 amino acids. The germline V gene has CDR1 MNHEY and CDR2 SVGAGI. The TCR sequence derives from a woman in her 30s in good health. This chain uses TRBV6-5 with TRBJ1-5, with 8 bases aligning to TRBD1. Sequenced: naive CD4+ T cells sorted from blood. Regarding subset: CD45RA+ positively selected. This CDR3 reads CASSGGQGRQPQHF. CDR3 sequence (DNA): TGTGCCAGCAGTGGAGGACAGGGTAGGCAGCCCCAGCATTTT.